The clone carrying this T cell receptor (beta chain) was observed a single time. Its target is not known. V trimming: 3 bases; J trimming: 7 bases; junction bases outside the gene matches: 6. The germline gives CDR1 SGHTS, CDR2 YDEGEE. CDR3 length: 14 amino acids. These data come from a study of T cell responses to AZD1222 COVID-19 vaccine. The study's findings and limits: Researchers took repertoire samples only after the peak T cell response had come.

Sequenced by immunoSEQ multiplex PCR; TCRdb stores in-frame clones only, minus some. The repertoire holds under 200,000 clones, with 85% to 95% as singletons. The clonotype originates from an adult in good health. The source material was peripheral blood, sampled on day 0 of AZD1222 vaccination. This rearrangement joins TRBV5-8 to TRBJ2-2; 7 positions agree with TRBD1. CDR3 bases: TGTGCCAGCAGCTACAGGGGCTGGGACGGGGAGCTGTTTTTT. Amino acid sequence: CASSYRGWDGELFF.